The next 22 T cell receptor beta chains were all read from a single sample in a study of blood T cell repertoires in COVID-19. The method was immunoSEQ multiplex PCR; TCRdb's version includes in-frame clones alone and lacks a portion of them. The repertoire holds about 150,000 clones, with more than 75% as singletons. Sequenced material: peripheral blood. Every receptor here comes from a human donor with acute or convalescent COVID-19. The donor label of this sample is uncertain.

The chain carries TRBV7-8 and TRBJ2-7; 7 nucleotides align to TRBD2. CDR3 length: 15 amino acids. Germline CDR1 is SGHVS and CDR2 is FQNEAQ. Trimming took 1 base from V and 2 from J; bases not matched to a gene: 5. This CDR3 is CASSLEVLAAYEQYV. For the CDR3, the DNA is TGTGCCAGCAGCTTAGAAGTCCTAGCGGCCTACGAGCAGTACGTC.

The chain recombines TRBV6-6 with TRBJ2-7; TRBD1 agrees at 9 bases. J was trimmed by 2 bases and V by 6 bases; bases with no gene match: 8. The CDR3 is made up of 15 amino acids. In germline, CDR1 is MNHNY, CDR2 SVGAGI (reference sequence). CDR3 region: CASRRGTGPPYEQYF. In DNA form, the CDR3 reads TGTGCCAGCAGGAGAGGGACAGGGCCTCCCTACGAGCAGTACTTC.

The V gene is TRBV28, the J gene TRBJ2-7, with D possibly matching TRBD1 (6 bases). The germline V and J ends were trimmed by 6 bases and 3 bases, with 18 bases remaining between them. This CDR3 spans 15 amino acids. Germline V gene sequence: CDR1 MDHEN, CDR2 SYDVKM. The CDR3 DNA sequence: TGTGCCAGCAGGAGCGGTTCAGGGGTTTTCTACGAGCAGTACTTC. Amino acid sequence: CASRSGSGVFYEQYF.

The rearrangement uses TRBV7-9 and TRBJ1-2; D might be TRBD1 (6 bases). The CDR3 has 13 amino acids. V lost 1 base and J lost 8, with 11 bases in between. Germline-derived CDR1 and CDR2 are SEHNR and FQNEAQ (reference sequence). CDR3 in amino acids: CASSLGTGRGYTF. DNA of the CDR3: TGTGCCAGCAGCTTAGGAACAGGGCGGGGCTACACCTTC.

DNA of the CDR3: TGCAGTGCTAGTAGCGGCTACACAGATACGCAGTATTTT. Translated, it gives CSASSGYTDTQYF. The rearrangement links TRBV20-1 to TRBJ2-3, with D perhaps TRBD2 (6 bases). Germline loops: CDR1 DFQATT, CDR2 SNEGSKA (reference sequence). CDR3 length: 13 amino acids. The germline V and J ends were trimmed by 3 bases and 2 bases, with 9 bases remaining between them.

The CDR3 loop is CAIVDSVIMNTEAFF. The CDR3 coding sequence is TGTGCCATCGTTGACAGTGTTATTATGAACACTGAAGCTTTCTTT. The V and J genes are TRBV10-3 and TRBJ1-1, with D possibly TRBD1 on 5 matching bases. The CDR3 is made up of 15 amino acids. Germline V gene data show CDR1 as ENHRY and CDR2 as SYGVKD. V was clipped by 8 bases and J by 0 bases, with 16 bases between them.

This clone was seen more than once but under ten times. The CDR3 loop is CASRVGTDFPSQHF. The CDR3 bases are TGTGCCAGTAGAGTAGGGACAGATTTTCCGTCCCAGCATTTT. The chain employs TRBV19 and TRBJ1-5; the match to TRBD1 covers 7 bases. The CDR3 spans 14 residues. The V gene end was trimmed by 6 bases and the J gene end by 11 bases; junction bases not matched to a gene: 13. CDR1 and CDR2 (germline): LNHDA, SQIVND (reference sequence).

The chain is built from TRBV7-9 and TRBJ2-2; TRBD2 is a possible D gene (6 bases). The V end lost 5 bases, the J end lost 2 bases, and 12 bases lay between the germline ends. This CDR3 is built from 15 residues. Germline-derived CDR1 and CDR2 are SEHNR and FQNEAQ (reference sequence). CDR3 sequence (DNA): TGTGCCAGCAGCCGCACGCGGGAAAACACCGGGGAGCTGTTTTTT. Translating gives CASSRTRENTGELFF.

The CDR3 loop is CASSPNPGSGANVLTF. CDR3 bases: TGTGCCAGCTCACCAAACCCCGGTTCGGGGGCCAACGTCCTGACTTTC. V and J are TRBV18 and TRBJ2-6; D is uncertain. The CDR3 is made up of 16 amino acids. Deletions cut 2 bases from V and 4 bases from J, with 12 bases between. CDR1 and CDR2 (germline): KGHSH, LQKENI.

A remark on this clone: Compared with germline, one end of the junction differs, possibly owing to a read error. The CDR3 coding sequence is TGTGCTAGCAGCTTCAGGGTAATCGTTGACACCGGGGAGCTGTTTTTT. Amino acid sequence: CASSFRVIVDTGELFF. V is TRBV7-7 and J is TRBJ2-2; D possibly corresponds to TRBD1 (5 bases). From germline, CDR1 is SSHAT and CDR2 FNYEAQ (reference sequence). The CDR3 consists of 16 residues.

A note on this clone: One end of the junction does not line up with germline, which may come from a read error. The V and J genes are TRBV18 and TRBJ1-2; unclear D gene. Germline values: CDR1 KGHSH, CDR2 LQKENI. The CDR3 sequence is 16 residues long. The CDR3 DNA reads as TGTGCTAGCTCACCAGAGGCAGAGATGTCTAACTATGGCTACACCTTC. Protein product: CASSPEAEMSNYGYTF.

This chain connects TRBV19 to TRBJ2-2; TRBD1 matches at 8 bases. Germline CDR1 LNHDA, CDR2 SQIVND (reference sequence). Germline trimming cut 3 bases from V and 6 bases from J; bases unmatched to any gene: 6. CDR3 length: 15 residues. The CDR3 sequence is CASSIRQGIPGELFF. In nucleotides, the CDR3 is TGTGCCAGTAGTATCCGACAGGGGATTCCCGGGGAGCTGTTTTTT. The full variable domain, with the rest looked up from reference TRBV19 and TRBJ2-2, is DGGITQSPKYLFRKEGQNVTLSCEQNLNHDAMYWYRQDPGQGLRLIYYSQIVNDFQKGDIAEGYSVSREKKESFPLTVTSAQKNPTAFYLCASSIRQGIPGELFFGEGSRLTVL.

The rearrangement links TRBV10-3 to TRBJ2-1; 12 bases line up with TRBD2. V was pared by 4 bases and J by 8 bases, with 9 bases of the junction left unmatched. Looked up from germline, CDR1 is ENHRY and CDR2 is SYGVKD. The CDR3 has 16 amino acids. The DNA of the CDR3 is TGTGCCATCAGTGCGCGACTAGCGGGAGAGACGGATGAGCAGTTCTTC. This encodes CAISARLAGETDEQFF.

The chain has TRBV5-4 and TRBJ2-1; D uncertain. This CDR3 has 16 amino acids. CDR1 is SGHNT and CDR2 is YYREEE in the germline V gene (reference sequence). Trimming took off 0 bases at V and 4 bases at J, with 14 bases between the two ends. The CDR3 DNA sequence: TGTGCCAGCAGCTTGGATGTAGCTTCGGTGTACAATGAGCAGTTCTTC. Its protein product is CASSLDVASVYNEQFF.

V and J are TRBV3-1 (or the pseudogene TRBV3-2) and TRBJ1-5; D remains ambiguous. Germline CDR1 reads LGHDT; CDR2 reads YNNKEL (reference sequence). V lost 4 bases to trimming and J lost 5 bases, with 6 bases between them. The CDR3 spans 12 residues. CDR3 coding DNA: TGTGCCAGCAGCCTCAGTGATCAGCCCCAGCATTTT. It translates to CASSLSDQPQHF.

The chain is built from TRBV10-3 and TRBJ1-4; 7 bases are shared with TRBD1. Germline V gene lookup returns CDR1 ENHRY and CDR2 SYGVKD. The V and J ends lost 1 base and 3 bases, in that order; junction bases with no gene match: 2. The CDR3 is 15 amino acids. The CDR3 nucleotides are TGTGCCATCAGTGAGTTTGGACAGGCTAATGAAAAACTGTTTTTT. Translation gives CAISEFGQANEKLFF.

This chain joins TRBV27 and TRBJ2-5; D perhaps matches TRBD1 (5 bases). The CDR3 sequence is 13 residues long. Germline V CDR1 and CDR2: MNHEY, SMNVEV (reference sequence). V was shortened by 6 bases and J by 5 bases, with 13 bases between the two germline ends. The CDR3 DNA follows: TGTGCCAGCAGGATAGGGGTTGGGGAGACCCAGTACTTC. It is translated as CASRIGVGETQYF.

The chain is built from TRBV29-1 and TRBJ2-3; D might be TRBD2 (5 bases). The CDR3 consists of 16 residues. Germline assignment: CDR1 SQVTM and CDR2 ANQGSEA. V was trimmed by 7 bases and J by 1 base, leaving 21 bases between them. The DNA of the CDR3 is TGCAGCGCCCGGGGATTGGCTAGCAAGGGCACAGATACGCAGTATTTT. This encodes CSARGLASKGTDTQYF.

The rearrangement links TRBV6-1 to TRBJ2-7, with D tentatively TRBD1 (5 bases). V lost 1 base, J lost 7 bases, and 17 bases lay in between. Germline V gene data show CDR1 as MNHNS and CDR2 as SASEGT. The CDR3 runs 15 residues. The CDR3 region has the DNA TGTGCCAGCAGTGAAGAGGGGAAGGGCCCAGGGGAGCAGTACTTC. Residues: CASSEEGKGPGEQYF.

The chain joins TRBV29-1 to TRBJ2-5; D possibly corresponds to TRBD2 (6 bases). There are 11 residues in the CDR3. V gave up 4 bases and J gave up 5 bases, with 8 bases separating them. The germline V gene encodes CDR1 SQVTM and CDR2 ANQGSEA. The CDR3 protein is CSVGRGETQYF. Here the CDR3 DNA reads TGCAGCGTTGGTCGGGGGGAGACCCAGTACTTC.

The J gene is TRBJ2-5, the V gene TRBV4-3, with TRBD2 identical over 9 bases. The CDR3 spans 15 residues. Germline V gene sequence: CDR1 LGHNA, CDR2 YSLEER. V trimming: 0 bases; J trimming: 5 bases; junction bases outside the gene matches: 4. CDR3 bases: TGCGCCAGCAGCCAAGATGGAGCGGGGGGCGAGACCCAGTACTTC. This codes for CASSQDGAGGETQYF.

The DNA for the CDR3 is TGTGCCAGCAGCGCGGGGACAGGGGGCTACGAGCAGTACTTC. Translation gives CASSAGTGGYEQYF. The V call is TRBV9, the J call TRBJ2-7; 11 bases match TRBD1. V was clipped by 3 bases and J by 3 bases; unmatched bases: 2. The CDR3 extends over 14 amino acids. Germline V gene sequence: CDR1 SGDLS, CDR2 YYNGEE.